One and the same sample provided the 22 T cell receptor beta chains below, sequenced in a study of human T cells and chemical hapten exposure. TCRdb reprocessed the RACE reads with MiXCR, giving one entry per CDR3 protein. The sample lists about 80,000 distinct CDR3 sequences, less than 15% occurring once. Documented time point: pre-sensitization, week 0. Treatment: therapeutic diphenylcyclopropenone sensitization with weekly scalp DPC. Material: whole blood, obtained in connection with sensitization to the hapten diphenylcyclopropenone (DPC). Receptors originate from a woman in her fifties or sixties with alopecia areata. Some clones in this sample may be carry-over from other donors' samples.

The chain combines TRBV29-1 with TRBJ2-2, with D unresolved. Trimming took off 0 bases at V and 7 bases at J, with 3 bases between the two ends. The CDR3 sequence is 11 residues long. Germline-derived CDR1 and CDR2 are SQVTM and ANQGSEA. The CDR3 protein is CSVEEIGELFF. CDR3 nucleotides: TGCAGCGTTGAAGAGATCGGGGAGCTGTTTTTT.

V and J are TRBV30 and TRBJ1-5, with TRBD1 identical over 10 bases. This CDR3 is 15 amino acids long. Germline V gene sequence: CDR1 GTSNPN, CDR2 SVGIG (reference sequence). Trimming took 4 bases from V and 6 from J; bases not matched to a gene: 9. The DNA for the CDR3 is TGTGCCTGGAAAAGCGGGACAGGGGATGCTCAGCCCCAGCATTTT. Protein: CAWKSGTGDAQPQHF.

There are a few counts of this clonotype. V usage is TRBV12-3 or TRBV12-4 and J usage is TRBJ2-6, with D possibly TRBD2 on 6 matching bases. This CDR3 contains 15 residues. Trimming pared 8 bases from V and 0 bases from J, leaving 11 bases between. CDR3 sequence reads: CASGPGSSGANVLTF. CDR3 nucleotides: TGTGCCAGCGGCCCCGGGAGCTCTGGGGCCAACGTCCTGACTTTC.

The rearrangement joins TRBV4-2 to TRBJ2-7; TRBD2 aligns across 7 bases. From germline, CDR1 is LGHNA and CDR2 YNFKEQ. The length of the CDR3 is 17 residues. After removal of 3 bases from V and 3 bases from J, the junction contained 14 bases not matched to a gene. The CDR3 spells CASSHGSGTTLSYEQYF. In DNA form, the CDR3 reads TGTGCCAGCAGCCATGGAAGCGGGACGACTTTAAGCTACGAGCAGTACTTC.

The rearrangement links TRBV11-2 to TRBJ2-6; D is unresolved. The length of the CDR3 is 15 residues. V was shortened by 6 bases and J by 2 bases, with 11 bases between the two germline ends. Per germline, CDR1 SGHAT and CDR2 FQNNGV. The CDR3 region has the DNA TGTGCCAGCAGTGCGTCAGCAACTGGGGCCAACGTCCTGACTTTC. This sequence encodes CASSASATGANVLTF.

This clonotype was counted ten times or more. The chain recombines TRBV7-9 with TRBJ2-1, with 7 bases that match TRBD2. With V trimmed by 5 bases and J by 8 bases, 18 bases remained unmatched. Germline assignment: CDR1 SEHNR and CDR2 FQNEAQ (reference sequence). The CDR3 consists of 17 residues. CDR3 protein: CASSPPFREAPGHEQFF. CDR3 in DNA: TGTGCCAGCAGCCCCCCCTTTCGGGAGGCCCCCGGGCATGAGCAGTTCTTC.

This clonotype was seen a few times. The chain is built from TRBV11-2 and TRBJ1-3; D ambiguous. The CDR3 totals 12 residues. Germline-derived CDR1 and CDR2 are SGHAT and FQNNGV. The V gene lost 3 bases and the J gene lost 4 bases, with 4 bases spanning the gap. The CDR3 reads CASSFEGNTIYF. CDR3 coding DNA: TGTGCCAGCAGCTTCGAGGGAAACACCATATATTTT.

The V and J genes are TRBV7-2 and TRBJ2-7; the D gene is possibly TRBD2 (6 bases). The V end lost 3 bases, the J end lost 6 bases, and 12 bases lay between the germline ends. CDR1 is SGHTA, CDR2 FQGNSA, per germline. The CDR3 is made up of 13 amino acids. This CDR3 is CASSFSEGGEQYF. CDR3 DNA: TGTGCCAGCAGCTTCTCGGAGGGCGGCGAGCAGTACTTC. Together with reference TRBV7-2 and TRBJ2-7, the CDR3 gives the full variable domain: GAGVSQSPSNKVTEKGKDVELRCDPISGHTALYWYRQSLGQGLEFLIYFQGNSAPDKSGLPSDRFSAERTGGSVSTLTIQRTQQEDSAVYLCASSFSEGGEQYFGPGTRLTVT.

This clonotype turned up a few times. The V gene is TRBV4-1, the J gene TRBJ2-2; D is possibly TRBD2 (6 bases). In germline, CDR1 is MGHRA, CDR2 YSYEKL. The CDR3 has 14 amino acids. V lost 1 base and J lost 6, with 9 bases in between. The CDR3 is CASSQGGRPGELFF. The CDR3 DNA is TGCGCCAGCAGCCAAGGAGGGAGGCCCGGGGAGCTGTTTTTT.

The chain combines TRBV30 with TRBJ2-1, with D perhaps TRBD2 (5 bases). Between the trimmed V and J ends, which lost 8 bases and 6 bases, there was a span of 14 bases. The CDR3 extends over 12 amino acids. CDR1 GTSNPN and CDR2 SVGIG come from the germline V gene (reference sequence). CDR3: CALERAINEQFF. The DNA for the CDR3 is TGTGCCCTGGAGAGGGCTATCAATGAGCAGTTCTTC.

This chain links TRBV20-1 with TRBJ2-4; D possibly corresponds to TRBD1 (5 bases). The CDR3 is made up of 15 amino acids. Per germline, CDR1 DFQATT and CDR2 SNEGSKA (reference sequence). With 1 base removed from V and 0 bases from J, the gap between germline ends came to 10 bases. CDR3 in amino acids: CSARGPGLAKNIQYF. The CDR3 nucleotides are TGCAGTGCTAGAGGTCCAGGGCTAGCCAAAAACATTCAGTACTTC.

The rearrangement uses TRBV6-4 and TRBJ1-5; TRBD1 might be the D (6 bases). Germline CDR1 reads MRHNA; CDR2 reads SNTAGT. The CDR3 covers 17 residues. The ends were cut back, 2 bases at V and 6 bases at J, with 20 bases in the middle. The CDR3 region is CASSDEQGHAFGQPQHF. The CDR3 nucleotides are TGTGCCAGCAGTGACGAGCAGGGGCACGCTTTCGGTCAGCCCCAGCATTTT.

This sequence joins TRBV12-3 or TRBV12-4 and TRBJ2-2, with unresolved D. V lost 6 bases and J 3 bases, leaving 2 bases between the germline ends. This CDR3 region has 11 residues. This chain's CDR3 is CASRYTGELFF. The CDR3 nucleotides read TGTGCCAGCAGATACACCGGGGAGCTGTTTTTT.

The chain recombines TRBV12-3 or TRBV12-4 with TRBJ2-4; 7 bases are a match to TRBD1. The ends lost 8 bases at V and 0 bases at J; junction bases unmatched: 7. There are 15 residues in the CDR3. CDR3 sequence (DNA): TGTGCCAGCGGGGGACAGTTACTAGCCAAAAACATTCAGTACTTC. Translating gives CASGGQLLAKNIQYF.

This clonotype has a handful of counts. This chain joins TRBV20-1 and TRBJ2-2; the match to TRBD2 covers 9 bases. V shed 1 base, J shed 4 bases, and the junction held 13 bases outside the gene matches. The CDR3 length is 18 residues. Germline V gives CDR1 DFQATT, CDR2 SNEGSKA (reference sequence). The CDR3 nucleotides are TGCAGTGCTAGAGCCCACTATTTTAGCGGGAGAGTCACCGGGGAGCTGTTTTTT. Translation gives CSARAHYFSGRVTGELFF.

The chain has TRBV7-9 and TRBJ2-7; D gene ambiguous. Germline CDR1 is SEHNR and CDR2 is FQNEAQ (reference sequence). Trimming cost V 5 bases and J 1 base, with 12 bases left between them. The CDR3 runs 14 residues. The CDR3 here is CASSRTDSSYEQYF. The CDR3 DNA is TGTGCCAGCAGCCGGACCGATTCGTCCTACGAGCAGTACTTC. Variable domain in full (rest from reference TRBV7-9 and TRBJ2-7): DTGVSQNPRHKITKRGQNVTFRCDPISEHNRLYWYRQTLGQGPEFLTYFQNEAQLEKSRLLSDRFSAERPKGSFSTLEIQRTEQGDSAMYLCASSRTDSSYEQYFGPGTRLTVT.

The J gene is TRBJ2-6, the V gene TRBV4-1; no firm D call. The V end lost 6 bases, the J end lost 0 bases, and 6 bases lay between the germline ends. Germline V lookup: CDR1 MGHRA, CDR2 YSYEKL. The CDR3 spans 14 residues. CDR3 bases: TGCGCCAGCAGATCCAACTCTGGGGCCAACGTCCTGACTTTC. Its translation: CASRSNSGANVLTF.

This chain links TRBV28 with TRBJ2-1, with 9 bases matching TRBD1. Germline trimming cut 3 bases from V and 3 bases from J; bases unmatched to any gene: 12. The CDR3 is 18 residues long. Germline-derived CDR1 and CDR2 are MDHEN and SYDVKM. The CDR3 DNA reads TGTGCCAGCAGTTTTCCCCGGGACAGGGCCACTTTCTACAATGAGCAGTTCTTC. This sequence encodes CASSFPRDRATFYNEQFF.

This chain connects TRBV7-9 to TRBJ2-1; perhaps D is TRBD1 or TRBD2 (5 bases each). Germline loops: CDR1 SEHNR, CDR2 FQNEAQ (reference sequence). V lost 3 bases, J lost 15 bases, and 15 bases lay in between. This CDR3 comprises 12 residues. The CDR3 loop reads CASSFDSGRPFF. The CDR3 DNA sequence: TGTGCCAGCAGCTTCGACTCGGGGCGTCCGTTCTTC.

The table lists this clonotype with a few counts. The chain couples TRBV27 to TRBJ2-5; 13 bases fit TRBD2. The CDR3 sequence is 17 residues long. Germline-derived CDR1 and CDR2 are MNHEY and SMNVEV (reference sequence). Trimming at V came to 6 bases and at J to 4 bases, leaving 11 bases not matched to a gene. CDR3 amino acids: CASRRGLAGPLGETQYF. CDR3 coding DNA: TGTGCCAGCAGGAGGGGACTAGCGGGACCCCTCGGAGAGACCCAGTACTTC.

This sequence joins TRBV2 and TRBJ2-3; no firm D call. The CDR3 is 14 residues long. V lost 7 bases and J 0 bases, leaving 11 bases between the germline ends. The germline V gene encodes CDR1 SNHLY and CDR2 FYNNEI. Written as DNA, the CDR3 is TGTGCCAGCAAGCACGGATCTAGCACAGATACGCAGTATTTT. Encoded protein: CASKHGSSTDTQYF.

CDR3 sequence reads: CASSTSGYGYTF. The CDR3 DNA reads TGTGCCAGCAGTACATCGGGGTACGGCTACACCTTC. The chain carries TRBV28 and TRBJ1-2; D is ambiguous. The germline gives CDR1 MDHEN, CDR2 SYDVKM. The CDR3 totals 12 residues. Trimming cost V 5 bases and J 8 bases, with 12 bases left between them.